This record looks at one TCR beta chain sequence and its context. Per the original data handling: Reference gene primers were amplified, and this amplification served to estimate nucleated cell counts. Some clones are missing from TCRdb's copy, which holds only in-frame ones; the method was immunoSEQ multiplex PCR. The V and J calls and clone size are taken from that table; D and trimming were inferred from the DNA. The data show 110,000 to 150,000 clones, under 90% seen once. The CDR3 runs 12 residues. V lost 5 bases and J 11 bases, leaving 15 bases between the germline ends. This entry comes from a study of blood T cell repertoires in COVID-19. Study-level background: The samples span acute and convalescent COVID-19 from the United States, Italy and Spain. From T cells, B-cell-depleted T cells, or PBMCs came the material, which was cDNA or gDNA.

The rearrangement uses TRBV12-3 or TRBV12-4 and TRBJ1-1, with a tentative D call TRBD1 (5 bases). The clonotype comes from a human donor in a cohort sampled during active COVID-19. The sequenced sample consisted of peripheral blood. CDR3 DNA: TGTGCCAGCAGTGTGACAGTCCCTGCGGCTTTCTTT. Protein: CASSVTVPAAFF.